These 26 T cell receptor beta chains originate from one sample sequenced in a study of blood T cell dynamics during melanoma immunotherapy. As for time point: week 3, after first cycle of checkpoint inhibitor. Sequencing was performed with immunoSEQ multiplex PCR; in TCRdb, only in-frame clones are kept and a portion is missing. The sample records 25,000 to 30,000 clones, roughly 88% being singletons. The sequencing used blood, collected from a patient treated with checkpoint blockade. The receptors come from a human donor with melanoma.

The chain joins TRBV5-1 to TRBJ1-4, with a possible D match to TRBD1 (5 bases). The CDR3 has 14 amino acids. With 6 bases removed from V and 4 bases from J, the gap between germline ends came to 13 bases. The V gene's germline CDR1 is SGHRS and CDR2 YFSETQ. CDR3 nucleotide sequence: TGCGCCAGCACCTTTGGGGGTGTTAATGAAAAACTGTTTTTT. Translated: CASTFGGVNEKLFF.

The chain links TRBV6-5 to TRBJ1-2; 9 nucleotides line up with TRBD1. The CDR3 has 13 amino acids. Germline V gene lookup returns CDR1 MNHEY and CDR2 SVGAGI. The trim removed 3 bases at V and 10 bases at J, leaving 6 bases unmatched. The CDR3 nucleotides are TGTGCCAGCAGTTATTGGACAGGGGATGACTACACCTTC. Its translation: CASSYWTGDDYTF.

This clone was counted a few times. The chain employs TRBV7-2 and TRBJ2-5, with D hard to call. Between the trimmed V and J ends, which lost 1 base and 9 bases, there was a span of 15 bases. The length of the CDR3 is 14 residues. Germline values: CDR1 SGHTA, CDR2 FQGNSA. CDR3 loop: CASSLEGFLSPQYF. The DNA for the CDR3 is TGTGCCAGCAGCTTAGAAGGGTTTCTTTCTCCCCAGTACTTC. The entire variable domain, with the rest obtained from reference TRBV7-2 and TRBJ2-5, is as follows: GAGVSQSPSNKVTEKGKDVELRCDPISGHTALYWYRQSLGQGLEFLIYFQGNSAPDKSGLPSDRFSAERTGGSVSTLTIQRTQQEDSAVYLCASSLEGFLSPQYFGPGTRLLVL.

The chain links TRBV19 to TRBJ2-1; 11 bases map to TRBD2. Losses at the gene ends were 7 bases for V and 10 bases for J; bases not matched to a gene: 18. The CDR3 has 17 amino acids. The germline V gene has CDR1 LNHDA and CDR2 SQIVND (reference sequence). In nucleotides, the CDR3 is TGTGCCAGTATTCGGACAGGGCCGGGACTAGCGGTTGGGGAGCAGTTCTTC. It translates to CASIRTGPGLAVGEQFF.

This chain joins TRBV19 and TRBJ2-5; 12 bases line up with TRBD2. Germline V CDR1 and CDR2: LNHDA, SQIVND (reference sequence). The CDR3 extends over 14 amino acids. The ends lost 4 bases at V and 3 bases at J; junction bases unmatched: 0. The CDR3 nucleotides read TGTGCCAGTAGTACTAGCGGGGGGGAAGAGACCCAGTACTTC. This translates into CASSTSGGEETQYF. Looking up the rest from reference TRBV19 and TRBJ2-5 gives the full variable domain: DGGITQSPKYLFRKEGQNVTLSCEQNLNHDAMYWYRQDPGQGLRLIYYSQIVNDFQKGDIAEGYSVSREKKESFPLTVTSAQKNPTAFYLCASSTSGGEETQYFGPGTRLLVL.

Regarding this clone: This specimen includes other DNA sequences encoding the same CDR3. The chain has TRBV5-6 and TRBJ1-5; unclear D gene. From germline, CDR1 is SGHDT and CDR2 YYEEEE. V lost 4 bases to trimming and J lost 4 bases, with 15 bases between them. The CDR3 is 15 amino acids. The DNA for the CDR3 is TGTGCCAGCAGCCGGAGAACCGGGAATAATCAGCCCCAGCATTTT. Residues: CASSRRTGNNQPQHF.

This clone has only one observation. The CDR3 loop reads CASSWRTGGPTGELFF. As DNA, the CDR3 is TGCGCCAGCAGCTGGAGGACGGGAGGGCCAACCGGGGAGCTGTTTTTT. The chain is built from TRBV5-1 and TRBJ2-2, with TRBD2 matching 8 bases. V shed 3 bases and J 5 bases; nucleotides not matched to a gene: 9. Germline V gene data show CDR1 as SGHRS and CDR2 as YFSETQ. The CDR3 length is 16 residues.

This clone is categorized as medium-sized. The V and J genes are TRBV27 and TRBJ2-1, with 10 bases that match TRBD2. V lost 6 bases and J lost 5; bases outside the gene matches: 10. Germline V gene sequence: CDR1 MNHEY, CDR2 SMNVEV (reference sequence). The CDR3 consists of 16 residues. The CDR3 loop reads CASSPSRTSGHNEQFF. The CDR3 region has the DNA TGTGCCAGCAGCCCCTCGCGGACTAGCGGTCACAATGAGCAGTTCTTC.

The chain carries TRBV7-9 and TRBJ1-1; no definite D call. Germline loops: CDR1 SEHNR, CDR2 FQNEAQ (reference sequence). Trimming cost V 1 base and J 6 bases, with 6 bases left between them. The CDR3 consists of 12 residues. Here the CDR3 reads CASSLESAEAFF. CDR3 nucleotides: TGTGCCAGCAGCTTAGAGAGCGCTGAAGCTTTCTTT.

V is TRBV11-2 and J is TRBJ2-3; TRBD2 matches 8 bases. Trimming removed 5 bases from V and 5 bases from J; junction bases left unmatched: 12. The CDR3 is made up of 16 amino acids. CDR1 and CDR2 (germline): SGHAT, FQNNGV. The CDR3 DNA is TGTGCCAGCAGCGCTAGGTGGCGGGAGGCCCTAGATACGCAGTATTTT. Encoded protein: CASSARWREALDTQYF.

CDR3 sequence (DNA): TGCAGCGGACTTTATAATGAGCAGTTCTTC. Its translation is CSGLYNEQFF. The chain employs TRBV29-1 and TRBJ2-1; D is unclear. V was clipped by 7 bases and J by 7 bases, with 8 bases between them. The CDR3 totals 10 residues. CDR1 and CDR2 from the germline V gene are SQVTM and ANQGSEA.

This chain uses TRBV20-1 with TRBJ1-2; D gene ambiguous. This CDR3 comprises 10 residues. Germline V gene sequence: CDR1 DFQATT, CDR2 SNEGSKA (reference sequence). V lost 4 bases and J lost 5, with 5 bases in between. CDR3 residues: CSAISYGYTF. The DNA of the CDR3 is TGCAGTGCTATCAGTTATGGCTACACCTTC.

The rearrangement uses TRBV5-1 and TRBJ2-1, with D hard to call. V lost 0 bases and J 7 bases, leaving 5 bases between the germline ends. The CDR3 totals 12 residues. Per germline, CDR1 SGHRS and CDR2 YFSETQ. The CDR3 sequence: CASSLVVNEQFF. As DNA, the CDR3 is TGCGCCAGCAGCTTGGTGGTAAATGAGCAGTTCTTC.

V gene TRBV10-2 combines with J gene TRBJ2-6, with 9 bases matching TRBD2. Germline V gene sequence: CDR1 WSHSY, CDR2 SAAADI. J lost 0 bases, V lost 3 bases, and 6 bases had no gene match. The CDR3 runs 18 residues. This CDR3 is CASSDTAGGLSGANVLTF. CDR3 DNA sequence: TGCGCCAGCAGTGATACGGCGGGGGGGCTCTCTGGGGCCAACGTCCTGACTTTC.

The CDR3, as DNA: TGTGCCAGCAGTCCTCGACAGCTACAAGAGACCCAGTACTTC. This codes for CASSPRQLQETQYF. The chain employs TRBV28 and TRBJ2-5, with D possibly being TRBD1 (5 bases). The germline V and J ends were trimmed by 5 bases and 2 bases, with 12 bases remaining between them. Germline values: CDR1 MDHEN, CDR2 SYDVKM. CDR3 length equals 14 residues.

This clone was seen a single time. The V call is TRBV4-2, the J call TRBJ1-3; D gene unclear. Germline V CDR1 and CDR2: LGHNA, YNFKEQ. This CDR3 has 16 amino acids. V was clipped by 0 bases and J by 0 bases, with 9 bases between them. CDR3 DNA: TGTGCCAGCAGCCAAGATCATGGCTCCTCTGGAAACACCATATATTTT. This translates into CASSQDHGSSGNTIYF.

The chain is built from TRBV6-5 and TRBJ2-7, with a weak D call TRBD1 (6 bases). The CDR3 runs 15 residues. The germline gives CDR1 MNHEY, CDR2 SVGAGI. Trimming left V 2 bases short and J 4 bases short, with 15 bases between. The CDR3 DNA reads TGTGCCAGCAGTTACGACAGGCAGCAAACTTACGAGCAGTACTTC. Its protein product is CASSYDRQQTYEQYF.

This clone has a single count. The CDR3 coding sequence is TGTGCAGGGGGGAGAGGGGTCTACGAGCAGTACTTC. Translation: CAGGRGVYEQYF. V and J are TRBV6-1 and TRBJ2-7, with D perhaps given as TRBD1 or TRBD2 (6 bases each). This CDR3 spans 12 amino acids. CDR1 is MNHNS and CDR2 is SASEGT in the germline V gene.

Points on this clone: An end of the junction does not agree with germline; a read error may underlie this. The chain employs TRBV29-1 and TRBJ1-2, with D unresolved. CDR1 is SQVTM, CDR2 ANQGSEA, per germline. The CDR3 sequence is 12 residues long. This CDR3 is CSVEDTVYGYTF. Written as DNA, the CDR3 is TGCAGCGTAGAAGACACAGTCTATGGCTACACCTTC.

Comment on this clone: The missing conserved phenylalanine or tryptophan at the end of this CDR3 makes a read error likely. The rearrangement joins TRBV2 to TRBJ1-2, with 8 nucleotides matching TRBD1. This CDR3 has 16 amino acids. With V trimmed by 2 bases and J by 6 bases, 11 bases remained unmatched. Looked up from germline, CDR1 is SNHLY and CDR2 is FYNNEI. The DNA for the CDR3 is TGTGCCAGCAGTGAACGCAGGGGGCCGAACTATCATGGCTACACCCTC. This sequence encodes CASSERRGPNYHGYTL.

This chain links TRBV9 with TRBJ1-2; a possible D gene is TRBD1 (5 bases). Trimming left V 5 bases short and J 8 bases short, with 22 bases between. In germline, CDR1 is SGDLS, CDR2 YYNGEE. The CDR3 contains 15 residues. CDR3 in DNA: TGTGCCAGCAGACACCCGGGAGAGGGGCCTTCCGGCTACACCTTC. Its protein product is CASRHPGEGPSGYTF.

The V and J genes are TRBV12-5 and TRBJ2-1; 13 bases fit TRBD2. V shed 2 bases and J 0 bases; nucleotides not matched to a gene: 16. Germline CDR1 and CDR2: LGHNT and FRNRAP. The CDR3 runs to 22 residues. CDR3 nucleotides: TGTGCTAGTGGTTTGTTACCACTCGGGACTAGCGGGGTTCCTAGCTCCTACAATGAGCAGTTCTTC. Translated: CASGLLPLGTSGVPSSYNEQFF.

The chain uses TRBV7-2 and TRBJ1-4; D is perhaps TRBD1 (5 bases). Trimming took off 3 bases at V and 5 bases at J, with 13 bases between the two ends. There are 15 residues in the CDR3. Germline V gene data show CDR1 as SGHTA and CDR2 as FQGNSA. Here the CDR3 reads CASSFRQGRNEKLFF. The CDR3 region has the DNA TGTGCCAGCAGCTTCCGGCAGGGTAGAAATGAAAAACTGTTTTTT.

The chain employs TRBV7-9 and TRBJ2-2; 9 nucleotides agree with TRBD1. Trimming at V came to 6 bases and at J to 6 bases, leaving 5 bases not matched to a gene. Germline assignment: CDR1 SEHNR and CDR2 FQNEAQ (reference sequence). The CDR3 is 14 residues long. The CDR3 nucleotides read TGTGCCAGCAGTAGAGACAGGGGGTCCGGGGAGCTGTTTTTT. The encoded protein is CASSRDRGSGELFF.

The chain is built from TRBV14 and TRBJ1-5, with D possibly being TRBD1 (6 bases). The V end lost 1 base, the J end lost 9 bases, and 10 bases lay between the germline ends. Germline V lookup: CDR1 SGHDN, CDR2 FVKESK. This CDR3 is 13 amino acids long. In DNA, the CDR3 is TGTGCCAGCAGCCAAGGAGGGGGGAGGCCCCAGCATTTT. Encoded protein: CASSQGGGRPQHF.

V gene TRBV11-2 combines with J gene TRBJ1-2, with D possibly matching TRBD1 (5 bases). The germline V and J ends were trimmed by 6 bases and 7 bases, with 12 bases remaining between them. This CDR3 comprises 12 residues. CDR1 is SGHAT, CDR2 FQNNGV, per germline. The CDR3 spells CASRGLRAGYTF. The CDR3 nucleotides read TGTGCCAGCAGAGGCCTCAGGGCTGGCTACACCTTC.